This T cell receptor beta chain was sequenced during a study of long-term antiretroviral therapy in people with HIV. Sequencing used immunoSEQ v3.0 at survey level. Repertoires were generated with immunoSEQ multiplex PCR, while TCRdb's copy carries only in-frame clones and drops some. Among 24,000 or so clones listed, around four fifths were seen once. The content of samples before DNA extraction was roughly 0.9-11 million cryopreserved PBMC. The sample was unsorted PBMCs, taken 3 years after starting antiretroviral therapy. This TCR derives from a man aged 18 to 29 with HIV.

The CDR3 reads CASTLGRGEKTEAFF. The CDR3 nucleotides are TGTGCCAGCACTTTAGGGAGGGGTGAGAAGACTGAAGCTTTCTTT. The rearrangement uses TRBV7-9 and TRBJ1-1, with D possibly TRBD1 on 5 matching bases. CDR3 size: 15 residues. Germline CDR1 reads SEHNR; CDR2 reads FQNEAQ (reference sequence). V lost 7 bases, J lost 5 bases, and 20 bases lay in between.